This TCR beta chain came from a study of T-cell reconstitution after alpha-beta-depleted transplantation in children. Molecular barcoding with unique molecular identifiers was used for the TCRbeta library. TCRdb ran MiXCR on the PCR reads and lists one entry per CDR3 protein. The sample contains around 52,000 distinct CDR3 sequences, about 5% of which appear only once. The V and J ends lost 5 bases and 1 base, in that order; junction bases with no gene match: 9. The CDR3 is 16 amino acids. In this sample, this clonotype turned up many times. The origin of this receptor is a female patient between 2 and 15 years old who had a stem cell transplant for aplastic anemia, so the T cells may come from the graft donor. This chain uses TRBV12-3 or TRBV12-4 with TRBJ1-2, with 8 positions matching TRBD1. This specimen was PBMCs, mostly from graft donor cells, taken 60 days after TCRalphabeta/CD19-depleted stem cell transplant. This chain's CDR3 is CASSTQTGASNYGYTF. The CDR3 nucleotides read TGTGCCAGCAGTACTCAGACAGGGGCGAGTAACTATGGCTACACCTTC.